The clone carrying this TCR beta chain appeared a single time. This specimen belongs to a study of blood T cell repertoires in COVID-19. On the study more broadly: COVID-19 samples collected from the United States, Italy and Spain covered acute and convalescent phases. Sources were T cells, B-cell-depleted T cells, or PBMCs; the material itself was cDNA or gDNA.

The CDR3 has 13 amino acids. V shed 6 bases and J shed 6 bases, with 14 bases lying between them. Germline CDR1 reads MDHEN; CDR2 reads SYDVKM. Original methodology: Reference gene primer amplification yielded estimated nucleated cell counts. The assay was immunoSEQ multiplex PCR, and TCRdb's table has in-frame clones only and misses some. That table furnishes V, J and clone size, whereas the DNA furnished D and trimming. Here the sample spans about 230,000 clones, 80% to 90% being singletons. Enrolled during active infection, Seattle patients were then followed longitudinally. Sequences were obtained from peripheral blood. This rearrangement joins TRBV28 to TRBJ1-1; D gene ambiguous. This clonotype was obtained from a man aged 50 to 60 with COVID-19, enrolled during active disease. CDR3 amino acids: CASRVRREPEAFF. CDR3 nucleotide sequence: TGTGCCAGCAGGGTGAGACGGGAGCCTGAAGCTTTCTTT.